The 15 T cell receptor beta chains below all came from one sample that was sequenced in a study of graft-versus-host responses after intestinal transplantation. Sequencing was performed with immunoSEQ multiplex PCR; in TCRdb, only in-frame clones are kept and a portion is missing. The data hold 40,000 or so clones, with 90% to 95% observed a single time. This specimen consisted of PBMCs, obtained less than 750 days after intestinal transplantation. The receptors were sampled from a human patient who received an intestinal transplant, so some T cells may come from the graft donor.

V gene TRBV9 combines with J gene TRBJ2-5, with 9 positions matching TRBD2. This CDR3 is 15 amino acids long. The junction had 5 bases not matched to a gene; V was cut back by 0 bases and J by 5 bases. Germline V CDR1 and CDR2: SGDLS, YYNGEE. The CDR3 loop is CASSVGLAGSETQYF. The CDR3 DNA is TGTGCCAGCAGCGTAGGCCTAGCGGGAAGCGAGACCCAGTACTTC.

J is TRBJ2-5 and V is TRBV2, with 8 bases aligning to TRBD2. CDR1 SNHLY and CDR2 FYNNEI come from the germline V gene. There are 15 residues in the CDR3. After removal of 0 bases from V and 4 bases from J, the junction contained 4 bases not matched to a gene. CDR3 nucleotide sequence: TGTGCCAGCAGTGAAGCGCTTCGGGGGGGAGAGACCCAGTACTTC. Residues: CASSEALRGGETQYF.

The J gene is TRBJ1-5, the V gene TRBV5-6, with D unclear. This CDR3 spans 15 amino acids. Trimming stripped 4 bases from V and 1 base from J, with 12 bases between. The germline V gene encodes CDR1 SGHDT and CDR2 YYEEEE. CDR3 protein: CASSTAYESNQPQHF. The CDR3 nucleotides are TGTGCCAGCAGCACGGCTTATGAGAGCAATCAGCCCCAGCATTTT.

As concerns this clone: At the DNA level, this CDR3 is encoded by other sequences in the same sample as well. The rearrangement joins TRBV19 to TRBJ2-7, with 9 bases matching TRBD2. The CDR3 has 17 residues. CDR1 and CDR2 (germline): LNHDA, SQIVND (reference sequence). V shed 6 bases and J 0 bases; nucleotides not matched to a gene: 12. The CDR3 bases are TGTGCCAGTAGCCCGGGTGGGTTAGCGGGGGACTCCTACGAGCAGTACTTC. Translated: CASSPGGLAGDSYEQYF.

This chain connects TRBV10-1 to TRBJ2-7; unclear D gene. The CDR3 totals 14 residues. The V end was cut by 3 bases, the J end by 6 bases, with 15 bases between. Germline CDR1 reads WNHNN; CDR2 reads SYGVQD (reference sequence). CDR3 sequence (DNA): TGCGCCAGCAGTGAATCCTGGGAATCGGGCGAGCAGTACTTC. Encoded protein: CASSESWESGEQYF.

This chain links TRBV6-5 with TRBJ1-2; D is ambiguous. The CDR3 is 12 amino acids. The V end was cut by 5 bases, the J end by 4 bases, with 8 bases between. CDR1 and CDR2 from the germline V gene are MNHEY and SVGAGI. CDR3 sequence reads: CASSLDRYGYTF. CDR3 DNA sequence: TGTGCCAGCAGTCTCGACCGCTATGGCTACACCTTC.

The chain uses TRBV7-2 and TRBJ2-5; tentatively, D is TRBD2 (7 bases). Per the germline V gene, CDR1 is SGHTA and CDR2 is FQGNSA. The V and J ends lost 1 base and 4 bases respectively, with 13 bases between them. The CDR3 spans 15 residues. The chain's CDR3 is CASSLGGGLLETQYF. The DNA of the CDR3 is TGTGCCAGCAGCTTAGGGGGGGGGCTTTTAGAGACCCAGTACTTC.

The V gene is TRBV19, the J gene TRBJ1-5; no firm D call. The CDR3 loop spans 12 amino acids. The V gene's germline CDR1 is LNHDA and CDR2 SQIVND (reference sequence). V was pared by 4 bases and J by 3 bases, with 4 bases between. In nucleotides, the CDR3 is TGTGCCAGTAGTACGATCAATCAGCCCCAGCATTTT. Translation: CASSTINQPQHF. Variable domain in full (rest from reference TRBV19 and TRBJ1-5): DGGITQSPKYLFRKEGQNVTLSCEQNLNHDAMYWYRQDPGQGLRLIYYSQIVNDFQKGDIAEGYSVSREKKESFPLTVTSAQKNPTAFYLCASSTINQPQHFGDGTRLSIL.

The V call is TRBV6-5, the J call TRBJ1-4; D uncertain. V lost 0 bases and J lost 8, with 13 bases in between. This CDR3 comprises 15 residues. The V gene's germline CDR1 is MNHEY and CDR2 SVGAGI. CDR3: CASSYSHGVGEKLFF. The CDR3, as DNA: TGTGCCAGCAGTTACTCACATGGGGTCGGGGAAAAACTGTTTTTT.

The chain links TRBV19 to TRBJ2-7, with D perhaps TRBD1 or TRBD2 (5 bases each). CDR1 and CDR2 (germline): LNHDA, SQIVND (reference sequence). The V gene lost 1 base and the J gene lost 4 bases, with 14 bases spanning the gap. The CDR3 runs to 15 residues. CDR3: CASSIAGTRHYEQYF. The CDR3 nucleotides are TGTGCCAGTAGTATAGCCGGGACCAGGCATTACGAGCAGTACTTC.

The chain carries TRBV5-1 and TRBJ2-1; D may be TRBD1 (5 bases). The germline V gene has CDR1 SGHRS and CDR2 YFSETQ. This CDR3 comprises 15 residues. V lost 5 bases and J 0 bases, leaving 12 bases between the germline ends. The CDR3 DNA reads TGCGCCAGCAGTCGGACACAGAGCTCCTACAATGAGCAGTTCTTC. This gives the protein CASSRTQSSYNEQFF.

This chain connects TRBV5-4 to TRBJ2-5; 8 bases are a match to TRBD1. Germline V CDR1 and CDR2: SGHNT, YYREEE (reference sequence). Losses at the gene ends were 0 bases for V and 3 bases for J; bases not matched to a gene: 4. This CDR3 has 15 amino acids. This chain's CDR3 is CASSLVAGGEETQYF. CDR3 sequence (DNA): TGTGCCAGCAGCTTGGTGGCAGGGGGCGAAGAGACCCAGTACTTC. The full variable domain, in which reference TRBV5-4 and TRBJ2-5 provide the parts outside the CDR3, is ETGVTQSPTHLIKTRGQQVTLRCSSQSGHNTVSWYQQALGQGPQFIFQYYREEENGRGNFPPRFSGLQFPNYSSELNVNALELDDSALYLCASSLVAGGEETQYFGPGTRLLVL.

The chain combines TRBV12-2 with TRBJ2-1; whether TRBD2, the table's D call, matches the DNA was not checked. TRBV12-2 is labeled a pseudogene. The CDR3 is 14 residues long. CDR3 amino acids: CASRLPGSYNEQFF. The CDR3 DNA follows: TGTGCAAGTCGCTTACCGGGCTCCTACAATGAGCAGTTCTTC.

The rearrangement joins TRBV29-1 to TRBJ1-1; tentative D call: TRBD1 (5 bases). The CDR3 consists of 12 residues. Germline values: CDR1 SQVTM, CDR2 ANQGSEA. This CDR3 is CTTVGGDTEAFF. Written as DNA, the CDR3 is TGCACCACGGTGGGGGGAGACACTGAAGCTTTCTTT.

V and J are TRBV13 and TRBJ2-1; a weak D match, TRBD2 (6 bases). Germline V gene data show CDR1 as PRHDT and CDR2 as FYEKMQ (reference sequence). Trimming took off 3 bases at V and 0 bases at J, with 6 bases between the two ends. This CDR3 contains 14 residues. Here the CDR3 DNA reads TGTGCCAGCAGCTTGACTAGCTCCTACAATGAGCAGTTCTTC. It encodes CASSLTSSYNEQFF.